These T cell receptor beta chains were read from a single sample in a study of Graves' ophthalmopathy and Graves' hyperthyroidism. TCRdb used MiXCR to reprocess the multiplex PCR reads, holding one entry per CDR3 protein. The profile shows around 600,000 distinct CDR3 sequences, roughly 39% of them singletons. Material for sequencing was peripheral blood. These receptors were collected from an adult man with Graves' ophthalmopathy. The CDR3 runs from the conserved cysteine through the conserved F or W. D genes are given only for firm matches. A clone size is listed for some rows: how often the clone was seen (once, few, many), or a class if it is expanded.

TRBV24-1	TRBD1	.	TRBJ1-5	CATGTGYSNQPQHF	TGTGCCACCGGGACAGGTTATAGCAATCAGCCCCAGCATTTT
TRBV7-2	.	many	TRBJ1-6	CASSSGSKNSPLHF	TGTGCCAGCAGCTCCGGGTCTAAAAATTCACCCCTCCACTTT
TRBV10-1	TRBD1	few	TRBJ2-7	CASSWTGAFPSYEQYF	TGTGCCAGCAGTTGGACAGGGGCGTTCCCCTCCTACGAGCAGTACTTC
TRBV29-1	TRBD1	many	TRBJ2-5	CSVDGPGGQETQYF	TGCAGCGTTGATGGGCCAGGGGGCCAAGAGACCCAGTACTTC
TRBV9	.	many	TRBJ2-5	CASSSGPRGETQYF	TGTGCCAGCAGCTCAGGACCTCGCGGAGAGACCCAGTACTTC
TRBV29-1	.	.	TRBJ2-5	CSVQVGGAQPQYF	TGCAGCGTTCAAGTGGGGGGAGCACAGCCCCAGTACTTC
TRBV29-1	TRBD2	.	TRBJ2-7	CSADGGYDEQYF	TGCAGCGCTGACGGGGGGTACGACGAGCAGTACTTC
TRBV9	.	many	TRBJ2-2	CASSALYDGELFF	TGTGCCAGCAGCGCCCTTTATGACGGGGAGCTGTTTTTT
TRBV2	.	.	TRBJ1-4	CVSSEARGKLFF	TGTGTCAGCAGTGAGGCACGGGGAAAACTGTTTTTT
TRBV7-2	TRBD2	many	TRBJ2-5	CASSPWTSLRETQYF	TGTGCCAGCAGCCCCTGGACTAGTTTGAGAGAGACCCAGTACTTC
TRBV20-1	TRBD1	.	TRBJ1-6	CSASGQGANSPLHF	TGCAGTGCATCGGGACAGGGGGCGAATTCACCCCTCCACTTT
TRBV10-2	.	many	TRBJ1-2	CASSGSGYGYTF	TGCGCCAGCAGTGGGTCAGGGTATGGCTACACCTTC
TRBV6-6	TRBD1	.	TRBJ1-5	CASSKGDRGNQPQHF	TGTGCCAGCAGCAAAGGGGACAGGGGCAATCAGCCCCAGCATTTT
TRBV10-3	TRBD1	many	TRBJ2-7	CAISAGTGGGEQYF	TGTGCCATCAGTGCCGGGACAGGGGGAGGCGAGCAGTACTTC
TRBV25-1	.	.	TRBJ1-2	CASPNYGYTF	TGTGCCAGCCCTAACTATGGCTACACCTTC
TRBV7-9	TRBD1	.	TRBJ2-7	CASSLSRDRGLDEQYF	TGTGCCAGCAGCTTGTCACGGGACAGGGGGCTCGACGAGCAGTACTTC
TRBV10-3	.	.	TRBJ1-4	CAISESSGRMKNCFF	.